One and the same sample provided the 14 T cell receptor beta chains below, sequenced in a study of cytomegalovirus exposure and HLA in healthy donors. Both 60 Vbeta primers and 13 Jbeta primers went into the PCR. Repertoires were generated with immunoSEQ multiplex PCR, while TCRdb's copy carries only in-frame clones and drops some. The sample yields around 19,000 clones, roughly 80% seen once. Sequenced material: PBMCs. The receptors originated from a human donor in good health.

V is TRBV15 and J is TRBJ2-7; 12 bases align to TRBD2. Looked up from germline, CDR1 is LNHNV and CDR2 is YYDKDF (reference sequence). V shed 6 bases and J 3 bases; nucleotides not matched to a gene: 9. The CDR3 extends over 16 amino acids. Written as DNA, the CDR3 is TGTGCCACCAGTGAAGATGGACTAGCGGGACTCTACGAGCAGTACTTC. Translating gives CATSEDGLAGLYEQYF.

This sequence joins TRBV4-1 and TRBJ2-4; 9 positions match TRBD2. V shed 0 bases, J shed 8 bases, and the junction held 8 bases outside the gene matches. Germline loops: CDR1 MGHRA, CDR2 YSYEKL. This CDR3 comprises 16 residues. In nucleotides, the CDR3 is TGCGCCAGCAGCCAAGATAGGCGGGAGGGCCTTTACATTCAGTACTTC. This translates into CASSQDRREGLYIQYF.

This clone was observed a single time. This chain uses TRBV19 with TRBJ2-7, with TRBD1 matching over 7 bases. The V gene's germline CDR1 is LNHDA and CDR2 SQIVND (reference sequence). The trim removed 5 bases at V and 3 bases at J, leaving 7 bases unmatched. This CDR3 comprises 14 residues. CDR3 region: CASSPRQGYYEQYF. The CDR3 DNA reads TGTGCCAGTAGTCCTCGACAGGGATACTACGAGCAGTACTTC.

The V call is TRBV27, the J call TRBJ2-7; 7 bases are a match to TRBD1. CDR1 MNHEY and CDR2 SMNVEV come from the germline V gene (reference sequence). This CDR3 is built from 14 residues. The V segment lost 6 bases and the J segment 4 bases; nucleotides outside the gene matches: 9. The CDR3 sequence is CASSLVRGPYEQYF. In DNA, the CDR3 is TGTGCCAGCAGCCTGGTTAGGGGGCCATACGAGCAGTACTTC.

The rearrangement uses TRBV4-1 and TRBJ2-7, with D perhaps TRBD2 (5 bases). Trimming removed 4 bases at V and 2 bases at J, with 12 bases between. The germline gives CDR1 MGHRA, CDR2 YSYEKL. The CDR3 has 14 amino acids. The CDR3 nucleotides read TGCGCCAGCAGCCTCGGTGAGGAGGCCTACGAGCAGTACTTC. This codes for CASSLGEEAYEQYF.

This rearrangement joins TRBV5-1 to TRBJ2-7, with 7 bases lining up with TRBD2. The length of the CDR3 is 15 residues. Per germline, CDR1 SGHRS and CDR2 YFSETQ. The V gene end was trimmed by 5 bases and the J gene end by 0 bases; junction bases not matched to a gene: 8. Here the CDR3 DNA reads TGCGCCAGCAGAGGGTCAGCGGGATTCTCCTACGAGCAGTACTTC. Its translation: CASRGSAGFSYEQYF.

This clone is a singleton in its sample. CDR3 nucleotide sequence: TGTGCCAGTAGTATAGCCCACCCACGCGCCGGCGGGGAGCTGTTTTTT. It translates to CASSIAHPRAGGELFF. This chain uses TRBV19 with TRBJ2-2; D gene unclear. The CDR3 covers 16 residues. CDR1 and CDR2 from the germline V gene are LNHDA and SQIVND (reference sequence). V shed 1 base and J shed 7 bases, with 16 bases lying between them.

The chain couples TRBV7-2 to TRBJ2-7; TRBD2 matches 9 bases. The CDR3 has 14 residues. The ends lost 7 bases at V and 7 bases at J; junction bases unmatched: 11. The germline gives CDR1 SGHTA, CDR2 FQGNSA. CDR3 nucleotides: TGTGCCAGCAACCTAAGCCCCCTAGCGGGGGAGCAGTACTTC. Translating it yields CASNLSPLAGEQYF.

V and J are TRBV11-2 and TRBJ2-2; the D is unclear. The germline V gene has CDR1 SGHAT and CDR2 FQNNGV. V lost 2 bases to trimming and J lost 2 bases, with 6 bases between them. The CDR3 loop spans 14 amino acids. The CDR3 here is CASSLNINTGELFF. In DNA, the CDR3 is TGTGCCAGCAGCTTAAACATTAACACCGGGGAGCTGTTTTTT.

The chain uses TRBV9 and TRBJ1-3; D is possibly TRBD1 (6 bases). Germline CDR1 and CDR2: SGDLS and YYNGEE. This CDR3 is 17 amino acids long. Trimming shortened V by 0 bases and J by 3 bases, and 16 bases separated the two germline ends. DNA of the CDR3: TGTGCCAGCAGCGTAGGGGGGCAAAGAGGGAATGGAAACACCATATATTTT. Protein product: CASSVGGQRGNGNTIYF.

This chain uses TRBV27 with TRBJ2-3; no clear D. The CDR3 is made up of 12 amino acids. Per germline, CDR1 MNHEY and CDR2 SMNVEV (reference sequence). V lost 6 bases to trimming and J lost 6 bases, with 10 bases between them. As DNA, the CDR3 is TGTGCCAGCAGACGAGACTGGGATACGCAGTATTTT. This encodes CASRRDWDTQYF.

V usage is TRBV5-1 and J usage is TRBJ2-5; possibly TRBD2 for D (6 bases). The germline V gene encodes CDR1 SGHRS and CDR2 YFSETQ. The CDR3 is 14 amino acids. V dropped 0 bases and J dropped 5 bases, with 11 bases sitting between them. The DNA of the CDR3 is TGCGCCAGCAGCTTGGCCGGGGGTCGGGAGACCCAGTACTTC. This translates into CASSLAGGRETQYF. Drawing the rest from reference TRBV5-1 and TRBJ2-5, the complete variable domain is KAGVTQTPRYLIKTRGQQVTLSCSPISGHRSVSWYQQTPGQGLQFLFEYFSETQRNKGNFPGRFSGRQFSNSRSEMNVSTLELGDSALYLCASSLAGGRETQYFGPGTRLLVL.

This clone was recorded once. This chain connects TRBV15 to TRBJ2-7; 8 nucleotides align to TRBD2. This CDR3 is 19 amino acids long. Germline trimming cut 1 base from V and 4 bases from J; bases unmatched to any gene: 18. Looked up from germline, CDR1 is LNHNV and CDR2 is YYDKDF (reference sequence). In DNA form, the CDR3 reads TGTGCCACCAGCAGAGTTGGGACTAGGGTTAACAGGATGATATACGAGCAGTACTTC. Its protein product is CATSRVGTRVNRMIYEQYF. The full variable domain, its missing parts supplied by reference TRBV15 and TRBJ2-7, is DAMVIQNPRYQVTQFGKPVTLSCSQTLNHNVMYWYQQKSSQAPKLLFHYYDKDFNNEADTPDNFQSRRPNTSFCFLDIRSPGLGDTAMYLCATSRVGTRVNRMIYEQYFGPGTRLTVT.

The chain combines TRBV19 with TRBJ2-3; D unresolved. Trimming left V 0 bases short and J 7 bases short, with 11 bases between. In germline, CDR1 is LNHDA, CDR2 SQIVND (reference sequence). The CDR3 loop spans 14 amino acids. CDR3 amino acids: CASSIDLATNTQYF. CDR3 nucleotides: TGTGCCAGTAGTATAGATTTGGCCACTAATACGCAGTATTTT. Full variable domain (remainder filled in from reference TRBV19 and TRBJ2-3): DGGITQSPKYLFRKEGQNVTLSCEQNLNHDAMYWYRQDPGQGLRLIYYSQIVNDFQKGDIAEGYSVSREKKESFPLTVTSAQKNPTAFYLCASSIDLATNTQYFGPGTRLTVL.